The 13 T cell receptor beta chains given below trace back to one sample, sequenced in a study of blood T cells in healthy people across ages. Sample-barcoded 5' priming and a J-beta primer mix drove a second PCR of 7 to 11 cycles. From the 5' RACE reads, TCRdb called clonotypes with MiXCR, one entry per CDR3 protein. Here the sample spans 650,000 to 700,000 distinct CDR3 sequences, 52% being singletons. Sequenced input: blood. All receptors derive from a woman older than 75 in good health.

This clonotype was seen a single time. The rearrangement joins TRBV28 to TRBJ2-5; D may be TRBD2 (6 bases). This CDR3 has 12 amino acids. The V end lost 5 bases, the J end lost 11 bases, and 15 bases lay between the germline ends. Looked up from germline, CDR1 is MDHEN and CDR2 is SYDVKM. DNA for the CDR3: TGTGCCAGCAGTCTGGAATGGAGGGAGCAGTACTTC. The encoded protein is CASSLEWREQYF. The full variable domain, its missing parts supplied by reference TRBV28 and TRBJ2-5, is DVKVTQSSRYLVKRTGEKVFLECVQDMDHENMFWYRQDPGLGLRLIYFSYDVKMKEKGDIPEGYSVSREKKERFSLILESASTNQTSMYLCASSLEWREQYFGPGTRLLVL.

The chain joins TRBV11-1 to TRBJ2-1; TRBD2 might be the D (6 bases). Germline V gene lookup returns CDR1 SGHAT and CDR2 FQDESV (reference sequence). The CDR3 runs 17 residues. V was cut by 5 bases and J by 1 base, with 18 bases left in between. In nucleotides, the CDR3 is TGTGCCAGCAGCCCGGAAGGTGGAAGCGGGTCCTACAATGAGCAGTTCTTC. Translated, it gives CASSPEGGSGSYNEQFF.

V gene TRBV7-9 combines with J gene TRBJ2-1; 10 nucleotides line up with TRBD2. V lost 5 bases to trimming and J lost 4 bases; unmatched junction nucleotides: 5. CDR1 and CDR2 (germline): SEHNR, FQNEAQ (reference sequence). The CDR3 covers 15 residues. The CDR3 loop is CASSPAGGRYNEQFF. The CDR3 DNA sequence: TGTGCCAGCAGCCCAGCGGGGGGGCGGTACAATGAGCAGTTCTTC.

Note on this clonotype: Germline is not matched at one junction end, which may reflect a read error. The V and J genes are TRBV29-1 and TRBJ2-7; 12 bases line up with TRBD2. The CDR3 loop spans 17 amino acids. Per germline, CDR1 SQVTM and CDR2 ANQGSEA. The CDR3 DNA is TGCAGCGATGAAACTAGCGGGAGGAGCAGTAAGGCCTACGAGCAGTACTTC. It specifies CSDETSGRSSKAYEQYF.

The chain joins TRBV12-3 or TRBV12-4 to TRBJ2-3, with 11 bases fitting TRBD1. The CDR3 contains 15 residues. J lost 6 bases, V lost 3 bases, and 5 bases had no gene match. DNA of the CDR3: TGTGCCAGCAGTTTGGGACAGGGGGATTGGGATACGCAGTATTTT. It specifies CASSLGQGDWDTQYF.

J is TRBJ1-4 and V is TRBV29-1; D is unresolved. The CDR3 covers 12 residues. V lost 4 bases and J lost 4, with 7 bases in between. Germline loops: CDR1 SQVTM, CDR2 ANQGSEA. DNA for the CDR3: TGCAGCGTTGGATCACGTAATGAAAAACTGTTTTTT. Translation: CSVGSRNEKLFF.

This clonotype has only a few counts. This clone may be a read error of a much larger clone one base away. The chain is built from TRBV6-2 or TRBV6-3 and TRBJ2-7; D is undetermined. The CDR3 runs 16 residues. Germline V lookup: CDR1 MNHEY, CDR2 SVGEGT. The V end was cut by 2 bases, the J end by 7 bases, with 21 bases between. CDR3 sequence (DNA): TGTGCCAGCAGTTACGGAAGGCGTCCTGTCTACAATGAGCAGTACTTC. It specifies CASSYGRRPVYNEQYF.

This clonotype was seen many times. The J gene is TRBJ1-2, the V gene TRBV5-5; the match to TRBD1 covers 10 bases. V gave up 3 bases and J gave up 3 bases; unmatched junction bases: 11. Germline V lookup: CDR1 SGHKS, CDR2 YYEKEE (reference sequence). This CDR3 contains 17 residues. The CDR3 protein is CASSWTVTGTGDYGYTF. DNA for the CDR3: TGTGCCAGCAGCTGGACCGTTACCGGGACAGGGGACTATGGCTACACCTTC.

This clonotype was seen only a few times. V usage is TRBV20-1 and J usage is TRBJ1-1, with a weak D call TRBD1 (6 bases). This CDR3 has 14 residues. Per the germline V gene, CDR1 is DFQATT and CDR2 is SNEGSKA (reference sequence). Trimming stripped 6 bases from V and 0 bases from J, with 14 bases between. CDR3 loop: CSATGTPLNTEAFF. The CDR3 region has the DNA TGCAGTGCAACAGGGACTCCTCTGAACACTGAAGCTTTCTTT.

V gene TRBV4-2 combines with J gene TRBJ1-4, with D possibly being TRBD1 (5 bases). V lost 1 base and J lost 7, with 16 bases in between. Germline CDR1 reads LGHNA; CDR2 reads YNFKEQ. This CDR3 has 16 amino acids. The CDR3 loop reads CASSQVGRGRSEKLFF. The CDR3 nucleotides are TGTGCCAGCAGCCAAGTTGGGCGGGGGAGGAGTGAAAAACTGTTTTTT.

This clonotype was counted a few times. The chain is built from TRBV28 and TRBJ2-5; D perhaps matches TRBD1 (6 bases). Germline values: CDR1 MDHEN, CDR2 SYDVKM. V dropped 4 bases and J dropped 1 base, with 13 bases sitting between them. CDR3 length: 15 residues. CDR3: CASSSVTGLQETQYF. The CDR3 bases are TGTGCCAGCAGTTCAGTGACAGGACTCCAAGAGACCCAGTACTTC.

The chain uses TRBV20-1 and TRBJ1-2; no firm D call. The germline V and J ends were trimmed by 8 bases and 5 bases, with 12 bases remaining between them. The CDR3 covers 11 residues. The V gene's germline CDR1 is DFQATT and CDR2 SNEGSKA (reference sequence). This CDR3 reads CSSSDGYGYTF. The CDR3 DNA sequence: TGCAGTTCATCAGATGGGTATGGCTACACCTTC.

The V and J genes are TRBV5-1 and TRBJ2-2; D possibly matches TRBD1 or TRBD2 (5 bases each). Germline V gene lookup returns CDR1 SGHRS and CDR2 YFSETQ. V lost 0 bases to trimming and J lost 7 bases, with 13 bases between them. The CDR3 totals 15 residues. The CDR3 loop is CASSLGPGTVGELFF. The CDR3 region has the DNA TGCGCCAGCAGCTTGGGGCCGGGGACCGTCGGGGAGCTGTTTTTT.